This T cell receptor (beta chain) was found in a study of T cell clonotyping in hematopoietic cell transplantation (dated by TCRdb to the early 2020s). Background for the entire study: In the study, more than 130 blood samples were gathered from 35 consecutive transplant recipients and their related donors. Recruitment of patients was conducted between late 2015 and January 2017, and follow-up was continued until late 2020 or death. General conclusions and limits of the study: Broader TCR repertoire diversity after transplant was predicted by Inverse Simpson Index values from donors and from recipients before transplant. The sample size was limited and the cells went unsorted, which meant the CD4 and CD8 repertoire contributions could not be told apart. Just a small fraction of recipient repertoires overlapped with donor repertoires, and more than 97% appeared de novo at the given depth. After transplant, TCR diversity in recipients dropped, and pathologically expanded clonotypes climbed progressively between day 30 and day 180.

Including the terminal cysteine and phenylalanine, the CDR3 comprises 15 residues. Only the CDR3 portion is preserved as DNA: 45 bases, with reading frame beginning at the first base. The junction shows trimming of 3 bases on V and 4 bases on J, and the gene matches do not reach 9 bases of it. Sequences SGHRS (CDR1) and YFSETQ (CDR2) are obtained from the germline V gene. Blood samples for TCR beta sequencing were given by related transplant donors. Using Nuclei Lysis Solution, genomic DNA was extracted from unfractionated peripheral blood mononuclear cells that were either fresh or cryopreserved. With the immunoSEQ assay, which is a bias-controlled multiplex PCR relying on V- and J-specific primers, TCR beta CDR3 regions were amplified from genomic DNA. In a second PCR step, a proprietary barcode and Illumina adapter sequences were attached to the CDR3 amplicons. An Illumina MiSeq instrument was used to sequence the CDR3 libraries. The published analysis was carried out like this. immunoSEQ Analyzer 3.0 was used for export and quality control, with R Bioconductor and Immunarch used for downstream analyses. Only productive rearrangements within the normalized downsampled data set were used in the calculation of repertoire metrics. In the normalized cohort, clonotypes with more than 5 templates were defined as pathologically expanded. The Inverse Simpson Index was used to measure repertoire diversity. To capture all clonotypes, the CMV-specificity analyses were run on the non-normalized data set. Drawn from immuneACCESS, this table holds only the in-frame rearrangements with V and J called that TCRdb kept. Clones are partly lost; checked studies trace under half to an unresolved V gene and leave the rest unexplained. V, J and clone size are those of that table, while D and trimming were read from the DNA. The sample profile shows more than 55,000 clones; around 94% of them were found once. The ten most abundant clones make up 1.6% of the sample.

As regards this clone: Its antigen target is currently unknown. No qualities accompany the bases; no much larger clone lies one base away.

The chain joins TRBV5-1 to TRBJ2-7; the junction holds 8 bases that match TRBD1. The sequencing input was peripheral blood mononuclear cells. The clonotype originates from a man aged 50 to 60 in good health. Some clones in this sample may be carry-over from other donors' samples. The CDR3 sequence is CASSSDRDREYEQYF. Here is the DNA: TGCGCCAGCAGCTCGGACAGGGACAGAGAGTACGAGCAGTACTTC.